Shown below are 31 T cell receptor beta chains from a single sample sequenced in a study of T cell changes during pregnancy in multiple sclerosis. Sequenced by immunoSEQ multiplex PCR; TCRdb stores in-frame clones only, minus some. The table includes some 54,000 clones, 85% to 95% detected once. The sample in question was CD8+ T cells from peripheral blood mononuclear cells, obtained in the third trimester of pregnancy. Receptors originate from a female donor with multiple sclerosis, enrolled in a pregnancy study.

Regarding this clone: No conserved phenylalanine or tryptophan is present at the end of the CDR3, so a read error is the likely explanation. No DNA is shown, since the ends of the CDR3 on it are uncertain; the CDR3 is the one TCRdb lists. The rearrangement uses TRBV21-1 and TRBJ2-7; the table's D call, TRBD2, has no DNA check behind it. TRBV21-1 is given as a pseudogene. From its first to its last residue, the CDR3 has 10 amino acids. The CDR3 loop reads CASSKFGLAS.

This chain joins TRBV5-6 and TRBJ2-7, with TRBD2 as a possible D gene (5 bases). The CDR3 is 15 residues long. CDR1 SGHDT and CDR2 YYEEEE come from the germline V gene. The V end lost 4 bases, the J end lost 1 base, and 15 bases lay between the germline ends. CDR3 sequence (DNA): TGTGCCAGCAGCCCTGGACCCGCGGGTTCCTACGAGCAGTACTTC. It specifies CASSPGPAGSYEQYF.

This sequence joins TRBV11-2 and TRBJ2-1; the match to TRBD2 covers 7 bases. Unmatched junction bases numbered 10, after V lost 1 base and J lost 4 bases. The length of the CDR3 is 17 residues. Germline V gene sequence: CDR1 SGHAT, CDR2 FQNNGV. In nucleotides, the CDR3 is TGTGCCAGCAGCTTAGTTGGGCGACTAGCCGTATACAATGAGCAGTTCTTC. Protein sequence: CASSLVGRLAVYNEQFF.

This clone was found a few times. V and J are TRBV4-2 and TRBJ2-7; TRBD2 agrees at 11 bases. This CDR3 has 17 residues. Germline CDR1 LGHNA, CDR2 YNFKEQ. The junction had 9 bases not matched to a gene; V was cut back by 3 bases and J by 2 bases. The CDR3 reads CASSHPGLAVRTYEQYF. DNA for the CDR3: TGTGCCAGCAGCCACCCGGGACTAGCGGTTCGGACCTACGAGCAGTACTTC.

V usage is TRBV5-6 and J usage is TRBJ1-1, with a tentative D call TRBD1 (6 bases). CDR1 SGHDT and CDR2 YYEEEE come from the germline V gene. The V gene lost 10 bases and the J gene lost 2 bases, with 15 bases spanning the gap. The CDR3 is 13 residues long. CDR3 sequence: CASGRGGNTEAFF. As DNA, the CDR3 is TGTGCCTCAGGGAGGGGGGGTAACACTGAAGCTTTCTTT.

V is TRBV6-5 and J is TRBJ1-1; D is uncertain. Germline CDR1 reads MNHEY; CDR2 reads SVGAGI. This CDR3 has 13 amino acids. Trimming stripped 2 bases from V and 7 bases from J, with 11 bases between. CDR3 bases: TGTGCCAGCAGTTACCTGGGAGATGGTGAAGCTTTCTTT. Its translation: CASSYLGDGEAFF.

Here the CDR3 DNA reads TGTGCCATCAGCGATCCCGGTTTCGGGGCCAACGTCCTGACTTTC. This gives the protein CAISDPGFGANVLTF. The gene calls are TRBV10-3 and TRBJ2-6; unclear D gene. Trimming stripped 6 bases from V and 4 bases from J, with 13 bases between. Looked up from germline, CDR1 is ENHRY and CDR2 is SYGVKD. The CDR3 loop spans 15 amino acids.

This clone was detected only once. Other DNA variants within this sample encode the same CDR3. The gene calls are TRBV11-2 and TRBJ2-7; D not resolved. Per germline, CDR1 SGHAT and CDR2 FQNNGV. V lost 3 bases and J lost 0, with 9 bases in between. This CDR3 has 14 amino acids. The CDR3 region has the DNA TGTGCCAGCAGCTTCGCCGATAGCTCCTACGAGCAGTACTTC. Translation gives CASSFADSSYEQYF.

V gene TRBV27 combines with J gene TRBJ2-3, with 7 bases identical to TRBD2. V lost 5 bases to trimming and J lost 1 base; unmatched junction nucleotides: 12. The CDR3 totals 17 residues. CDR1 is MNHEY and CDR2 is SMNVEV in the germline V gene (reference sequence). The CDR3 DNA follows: TGTGCCAGCAGTCCCACCCCCCTAAGCGGGGGCACAGATACGCAGTATTTT. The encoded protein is CASSPTPLSGGTDTQYF.

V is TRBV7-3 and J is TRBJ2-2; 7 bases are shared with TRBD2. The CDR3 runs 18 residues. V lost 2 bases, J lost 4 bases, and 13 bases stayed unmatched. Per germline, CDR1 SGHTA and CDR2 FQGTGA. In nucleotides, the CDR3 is TGTGCCAGCAGCTTATATCCGCGGGAGAGCCGCGGCACCGGGGAGCTGTTTTTT. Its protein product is CASSLYPRESRGTGELFF.

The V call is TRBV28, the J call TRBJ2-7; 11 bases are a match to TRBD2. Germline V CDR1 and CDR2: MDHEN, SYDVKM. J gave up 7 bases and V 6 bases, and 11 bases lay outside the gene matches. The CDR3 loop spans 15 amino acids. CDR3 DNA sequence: TGTGCCAGCAGCCCCGGACTAGCGGGTAGGCGGGAGCAGTACTTC. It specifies CASSPGLAGRREQYF. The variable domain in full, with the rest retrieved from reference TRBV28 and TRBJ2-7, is DVKVTQSSRYLVKRTGEKVFLECVQDMDHENMFWYRQDPGLGLRLIYFSYDVKMKEKGDIPEGYSVSREKKERFSLILESASTNQTSMYLCASSPGLAGRREQYFGPGTRLTVT.

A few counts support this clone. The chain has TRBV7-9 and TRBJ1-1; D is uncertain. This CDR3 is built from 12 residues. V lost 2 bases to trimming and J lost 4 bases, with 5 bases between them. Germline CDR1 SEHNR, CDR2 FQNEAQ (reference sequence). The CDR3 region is CASSLPGTEAFF. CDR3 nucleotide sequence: TGTGCCAGCAGCTTACCCGGCACTGAAGCTTTCTTT.

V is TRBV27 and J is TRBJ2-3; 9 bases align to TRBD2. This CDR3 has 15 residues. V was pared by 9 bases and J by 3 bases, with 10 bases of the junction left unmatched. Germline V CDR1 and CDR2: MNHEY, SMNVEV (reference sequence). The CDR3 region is CASKREDGGTDTQYF. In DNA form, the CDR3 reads TGTGCCAGTAAGCGGGAGGACGGAGGAACAGATACGCAGTATTTT.

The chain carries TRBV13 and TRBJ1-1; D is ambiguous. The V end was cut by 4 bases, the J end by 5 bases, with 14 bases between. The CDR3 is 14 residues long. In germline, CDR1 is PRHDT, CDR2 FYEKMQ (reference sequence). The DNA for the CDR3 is TGTGCCAGCAGCTCTGGGTATGCGGGAACTGAAGCTTTCTTT. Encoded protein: CASSSGYAGTEAFF.

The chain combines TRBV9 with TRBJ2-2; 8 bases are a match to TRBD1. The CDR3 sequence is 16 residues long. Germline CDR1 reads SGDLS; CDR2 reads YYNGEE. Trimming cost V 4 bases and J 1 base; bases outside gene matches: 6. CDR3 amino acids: CASSIHRGENTGELFF. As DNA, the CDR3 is TGTGCCAGCAGCATACACAGGGGGGAGAACACCGGGGAGCTGTTTTTT.

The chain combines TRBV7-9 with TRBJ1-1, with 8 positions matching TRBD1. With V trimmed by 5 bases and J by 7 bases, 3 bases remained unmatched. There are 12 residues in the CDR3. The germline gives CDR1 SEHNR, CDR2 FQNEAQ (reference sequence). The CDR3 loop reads CASSIGTGEAFF. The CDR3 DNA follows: TGTGCCAGCAGCATCGGGACAGGTGAAGCTTTCTTT.

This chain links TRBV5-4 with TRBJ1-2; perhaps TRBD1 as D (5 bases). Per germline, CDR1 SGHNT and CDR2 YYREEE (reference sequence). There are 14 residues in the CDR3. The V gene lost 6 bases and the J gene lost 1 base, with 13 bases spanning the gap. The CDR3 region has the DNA TGTGCCAGCACCCTTGACAGCAATAACTATGGCTACACCTTC. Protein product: CASTLDSNNYGYTF. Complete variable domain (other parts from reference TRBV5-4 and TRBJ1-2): ETGVTQSPTHLIKTRGQQVTLRCSSQSGHNTVSWYQQALGQGPQFIFQYYREEENGRGNFPPRFSGLQFPNYSSELNVNALELDDSALYLCASTLDSNNYGYTFGSGTRLTVV.

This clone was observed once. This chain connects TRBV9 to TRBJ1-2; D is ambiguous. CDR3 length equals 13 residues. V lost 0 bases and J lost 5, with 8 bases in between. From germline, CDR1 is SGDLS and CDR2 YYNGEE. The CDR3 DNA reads TGTGCCAGCAGCGTAGACCCCGGTTATGGCTACACCTTC. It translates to CASSVDPGYGYTF. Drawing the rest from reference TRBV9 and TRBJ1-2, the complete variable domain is DSGVTQTPKHLITATGQRVTLRCSPRSGDLSVYWYQQSLDQGLQFLIQYYNGEERAKGNILERFSAQQFPDLHSELNLSSLELGDSALYFCASSVDPGYGYTFGSGTRLTVV.

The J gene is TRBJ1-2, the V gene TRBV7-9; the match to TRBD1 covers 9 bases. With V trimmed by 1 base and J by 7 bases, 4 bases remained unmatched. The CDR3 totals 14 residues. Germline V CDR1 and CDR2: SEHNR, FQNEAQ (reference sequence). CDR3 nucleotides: TGTGCCAGCAGCTTAGGGGGGACAGGGCTTGGCTACACCTTC. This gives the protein CASSLGGTGLGYTF.

The CDR3 DNA follows: TGTGCCAGCAGGGGGCCAGTAGCGGGATCCTACGAGCAGTACTTC. Residues: CASRGPVAGSYEQYF. This chain joins TRBV2 and TRBJ2-7; 8 nucleotides match TRBD2. This CDR3 is 15 amino acids long. Looked up from germline, CDR1 is SNHLY and CDR2 is FYNNEI. After removal of 6 bases from V and 1 base from J, the junction contained 8 bases not matched to a gene.

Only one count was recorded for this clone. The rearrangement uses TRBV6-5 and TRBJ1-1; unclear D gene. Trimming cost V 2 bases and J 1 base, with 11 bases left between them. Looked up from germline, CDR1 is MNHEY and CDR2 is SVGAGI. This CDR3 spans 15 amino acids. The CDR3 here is CASSYMVGPNTEAFF. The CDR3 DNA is TGTGCCAGCAGTTACATGGTTGGCCCGAACACTGAAGCTTTCTTT.

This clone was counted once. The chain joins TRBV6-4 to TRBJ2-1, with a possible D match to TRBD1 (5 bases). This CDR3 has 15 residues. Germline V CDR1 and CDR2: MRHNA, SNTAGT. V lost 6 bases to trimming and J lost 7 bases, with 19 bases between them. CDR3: CASSPAQASSNEQFF. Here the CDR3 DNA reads TGTGCCAGCAGCCCGGCACAGGCTTCGTCTAATGAGCAGTTCTTC.

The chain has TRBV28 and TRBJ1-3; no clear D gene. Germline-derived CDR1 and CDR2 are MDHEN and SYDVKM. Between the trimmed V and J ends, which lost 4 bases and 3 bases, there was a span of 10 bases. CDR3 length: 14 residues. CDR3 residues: CASSSRVIGNTIYF. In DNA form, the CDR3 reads TGTGCCAGCAGTTCACGGGTAATTGGAAACACCATATATTTT.

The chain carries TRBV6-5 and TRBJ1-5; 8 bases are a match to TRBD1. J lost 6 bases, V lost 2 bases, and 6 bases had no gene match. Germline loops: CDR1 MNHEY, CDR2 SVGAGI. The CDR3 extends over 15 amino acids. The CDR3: CASSYTGGMGQPQHF. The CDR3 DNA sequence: TGTGCCAGCAGTTACACAGGGGGTATGGGTCAGCCCCAGCATTTT.

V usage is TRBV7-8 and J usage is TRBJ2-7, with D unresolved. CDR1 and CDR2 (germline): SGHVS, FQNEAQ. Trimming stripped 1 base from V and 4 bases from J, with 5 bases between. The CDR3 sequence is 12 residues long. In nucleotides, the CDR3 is TGTGCCAGCAGCTTAGTCGTGTACGAGCAGTACTTC. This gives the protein CASSLVVYEQYF. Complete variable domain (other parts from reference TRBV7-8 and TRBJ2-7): GAGVSQSPRYKVAKRGQDVALRCDPISGHVSLFWYQQALGQGPEFLTYFQNEAQLDKSGLPSDRFFAERPEGSVSTLKIQRTQQEDSAVYLCASSLVVYEQYFGPGTRLTVT.

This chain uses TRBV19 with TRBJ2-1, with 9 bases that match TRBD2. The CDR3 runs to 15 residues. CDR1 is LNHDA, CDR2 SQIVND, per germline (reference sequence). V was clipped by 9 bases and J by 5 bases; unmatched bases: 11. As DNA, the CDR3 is TGTGCCAGCGCCCGAGCGGGAGGCCACCACAATGAGCAGTTCTTC. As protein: CASARAGGHHNEQFF.

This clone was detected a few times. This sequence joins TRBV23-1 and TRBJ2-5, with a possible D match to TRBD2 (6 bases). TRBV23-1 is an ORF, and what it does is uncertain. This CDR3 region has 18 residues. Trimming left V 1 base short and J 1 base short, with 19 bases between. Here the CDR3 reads CASSQCLRGILIQETQYF. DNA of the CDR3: TGCGCCAGCAGTCAATGCTTGCGGGGAATACTGATCCAAGAGACCCAGTACTTC.

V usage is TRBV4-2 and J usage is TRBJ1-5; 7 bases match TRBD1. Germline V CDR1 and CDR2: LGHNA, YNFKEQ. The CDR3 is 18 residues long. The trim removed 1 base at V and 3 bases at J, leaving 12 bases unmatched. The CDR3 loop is CASSQVAQGKGYNQPQHF. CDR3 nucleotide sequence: TGTGCCAGCAGCCAAGTCGCACAGGGGAAGGGTTACAATCAGCCCCAGCATTTT.

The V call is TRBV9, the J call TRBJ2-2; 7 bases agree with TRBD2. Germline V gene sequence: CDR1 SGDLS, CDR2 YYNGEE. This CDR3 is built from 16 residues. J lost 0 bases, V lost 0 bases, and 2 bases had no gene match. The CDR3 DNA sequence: TGTGCCAGCAGCGTAGGGGCGGGGGCGAACACCGGGGAGCTGTTTTTT. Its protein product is CASSVGAGANTGELFF.

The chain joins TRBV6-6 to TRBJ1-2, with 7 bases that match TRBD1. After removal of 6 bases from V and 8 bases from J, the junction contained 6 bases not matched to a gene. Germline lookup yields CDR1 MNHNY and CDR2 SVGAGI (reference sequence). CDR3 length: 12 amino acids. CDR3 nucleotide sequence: TGTGCCAGCAGAGAGACAGGGCACGGCTACACCTTC. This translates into CASRETGHGYTF.

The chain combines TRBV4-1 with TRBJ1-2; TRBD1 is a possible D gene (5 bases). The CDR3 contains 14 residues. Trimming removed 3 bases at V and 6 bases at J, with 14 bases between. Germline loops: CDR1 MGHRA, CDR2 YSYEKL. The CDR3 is CASSHIGEGNGYTF. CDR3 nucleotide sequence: TGCGCCAGCAGCCATATAGGGGAGGGTAATGGCTACACCTTC.